This TCR beta chain was recovered during a study of T cell responses to AZD1222 COVID-19 vaccine. V shed 0 bases and J 1 base; nucleotides not matched to a gene: 1. The CDR3 is 15 amino acids. Germline CDR1 is SGHKS and CDR2 is YYEKEE (reference sequence). Clones were sequenced by immunoSEQ multiplex PCR, and TCRdb holds only the in-frame ones, with some missing. This table has over 150,000 clones, 85% to 95% appearing once. The sequences come from peripheral blood, collected 28 days after the second dose of the MenACWY control vaccine. The chain carries TRBV5-5 and TRBJ2-1; 7 bases agree with TRBD1. This TCR derives from an adult who received the MenACWY meningococcal vaccine as a control. The CDR3 region is CASSLEGASYNEQFF. The CDR3 nucleotides are TGTGCCAGCAGCTTGGAGGGGGCATCCTACAATGAGCAGTTCTTC.